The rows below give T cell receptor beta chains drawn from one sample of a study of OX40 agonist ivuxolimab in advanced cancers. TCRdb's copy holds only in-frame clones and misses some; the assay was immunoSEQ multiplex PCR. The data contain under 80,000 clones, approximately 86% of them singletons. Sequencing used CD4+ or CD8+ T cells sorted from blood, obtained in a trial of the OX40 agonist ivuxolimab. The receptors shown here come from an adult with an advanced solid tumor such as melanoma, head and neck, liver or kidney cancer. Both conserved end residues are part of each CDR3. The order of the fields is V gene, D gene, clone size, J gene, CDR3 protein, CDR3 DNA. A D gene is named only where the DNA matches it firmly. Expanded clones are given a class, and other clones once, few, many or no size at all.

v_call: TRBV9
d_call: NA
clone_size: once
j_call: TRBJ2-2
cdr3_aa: CASSVRGEGTGELFF
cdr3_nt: TGTGCCAGCAGCGTACGAGGGGAAGGGACCGGGGAGCTGTTTTTT

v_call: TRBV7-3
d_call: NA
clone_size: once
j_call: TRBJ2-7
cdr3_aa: CASSLRATSEQYF
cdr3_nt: TGTGCCAGCAGCTTAAGGGCTACTAGCGAGCAGTACTTC

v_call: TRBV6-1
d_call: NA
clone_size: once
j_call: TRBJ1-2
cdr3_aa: CASTPGMGAYGYTF
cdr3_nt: TGTGCCAGCACCCCAGGGATGGGGGCTTACGGCTACACCTTC

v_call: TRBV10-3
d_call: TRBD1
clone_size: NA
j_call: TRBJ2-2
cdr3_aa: CAISAGGQGSTGELFF
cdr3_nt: TGTGCCATCAGTGCCGGGGGACAGGGATCCACCGGGGAGCTGTTTTTT

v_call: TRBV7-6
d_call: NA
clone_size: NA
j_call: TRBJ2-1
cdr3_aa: CASSLQGSYNEQFF
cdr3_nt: TGTGCCAGCAGCCTCCAGGGGTCCTACAATGAGCAGTTCTTC

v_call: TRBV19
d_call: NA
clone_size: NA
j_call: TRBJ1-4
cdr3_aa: CASSRTNEKLFF
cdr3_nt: TGTGCCAGTAGTCGGACTAATGAAAAACTGTTTTTT

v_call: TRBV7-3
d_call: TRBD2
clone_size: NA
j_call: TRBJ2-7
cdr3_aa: CASSLSSGSYEQYF
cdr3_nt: TGTGCCAGCAGCTTATCTAGCGGGTCCTACGAGCAGTACTTC

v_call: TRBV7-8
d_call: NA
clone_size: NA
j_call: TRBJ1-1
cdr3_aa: CASSTYDLDTEAFF
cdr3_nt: TGTGCCAGCAGCACCTACGACCTGGACACTGAAGCTTTCTTT

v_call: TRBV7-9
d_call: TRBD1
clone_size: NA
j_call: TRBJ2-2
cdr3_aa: CASSSAQGVTGELFF
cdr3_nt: TGTGCCAGCAGCTCGGCTCAGGGGGTCACCGGGGAGCTGTTTTTT

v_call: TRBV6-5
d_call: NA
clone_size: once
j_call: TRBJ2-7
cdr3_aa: CASSYRDGAYEQYF
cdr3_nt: TGTGCCAGCAGTTATAGGGACGGTGCCTACGAGCAGTACTTC

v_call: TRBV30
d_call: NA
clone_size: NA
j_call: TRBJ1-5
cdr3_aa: CAWGYRDGIRVGNQPQHF
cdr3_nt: TGTGCCTGGGGGTACCGGGACGGAATACGGGTAGGCAATCAGCCCCAGCATTTT

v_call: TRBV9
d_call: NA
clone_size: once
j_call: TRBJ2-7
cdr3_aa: CASSVTTGVDKQYF
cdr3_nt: TGTGCCAGCAGCGTAACAACGGGCGTGGACAAGCAGTACTTC

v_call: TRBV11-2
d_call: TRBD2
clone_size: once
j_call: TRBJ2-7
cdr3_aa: CASSRQRGPYEQYF
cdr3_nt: TGTGCCAGCAGCCGTCAGCGGGGCCCCTACGAGCAGTACTTC

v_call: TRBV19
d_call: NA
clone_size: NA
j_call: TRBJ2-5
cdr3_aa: CASSTGTSLRETQYF
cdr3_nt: TGTGCCAGTTCGACCGGGACCTCACTTAGGGAGACCCAGTACTTC

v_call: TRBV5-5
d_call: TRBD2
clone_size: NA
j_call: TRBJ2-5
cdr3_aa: CASSPGTSGLQETQYF
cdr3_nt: TGTGCCAGCAGCCCAGGGACTAGCGGGCTTCAAGAGACCCAGTACTTC

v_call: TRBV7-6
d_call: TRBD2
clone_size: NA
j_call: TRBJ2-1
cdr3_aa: CASSLGLAGGNEQFF
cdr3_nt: TGTGCCAGCAGCTTAGGACTAGCGGGAGGGAATGAGCAGTTCTTC